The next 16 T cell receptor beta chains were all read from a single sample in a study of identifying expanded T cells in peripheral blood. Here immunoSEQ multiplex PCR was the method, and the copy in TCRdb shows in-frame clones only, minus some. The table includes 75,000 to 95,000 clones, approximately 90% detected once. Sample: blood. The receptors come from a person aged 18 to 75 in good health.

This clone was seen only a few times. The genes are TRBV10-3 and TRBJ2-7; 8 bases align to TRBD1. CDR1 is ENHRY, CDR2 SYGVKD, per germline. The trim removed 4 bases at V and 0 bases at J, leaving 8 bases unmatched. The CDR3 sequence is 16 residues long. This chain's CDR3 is CAISVGGQVSSYEQYF. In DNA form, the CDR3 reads TGTGCCATCAGTGTGGGGGGACAGGTCAGCTCCTACGAGCAGTACTTC.

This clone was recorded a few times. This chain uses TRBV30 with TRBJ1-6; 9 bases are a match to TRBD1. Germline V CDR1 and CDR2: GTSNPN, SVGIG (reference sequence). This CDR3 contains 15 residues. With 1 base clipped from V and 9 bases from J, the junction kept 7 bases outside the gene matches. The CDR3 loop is CAWSGTGGSGSPLHF. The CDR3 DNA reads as TGTGCCTGGAGTGGAACAGGGGGCAGTGGTTCACCCCTCCACTTT.

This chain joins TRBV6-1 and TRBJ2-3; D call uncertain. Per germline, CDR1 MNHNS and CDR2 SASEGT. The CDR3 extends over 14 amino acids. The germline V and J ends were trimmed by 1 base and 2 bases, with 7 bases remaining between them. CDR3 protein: CASSEGRNTDTQYF. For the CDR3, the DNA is TGTGCCAGCAGTGAAGGACGGAACACAGATACGCAGTATTTT.

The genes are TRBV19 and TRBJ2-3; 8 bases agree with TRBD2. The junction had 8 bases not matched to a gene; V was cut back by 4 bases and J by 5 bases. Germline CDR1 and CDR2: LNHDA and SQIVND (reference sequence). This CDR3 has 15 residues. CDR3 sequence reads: CASSRPGLGRDTQYF. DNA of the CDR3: TGTGCCAGTAGTAGGCCGGGACTAGGAAGAGATACGCAGTATTTT.

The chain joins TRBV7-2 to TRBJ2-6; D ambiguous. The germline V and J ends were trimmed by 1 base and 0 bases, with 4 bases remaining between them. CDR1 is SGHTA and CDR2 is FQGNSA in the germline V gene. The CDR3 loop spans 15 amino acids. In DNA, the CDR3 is TGTGCCAGCAGCTTAGGGGTCTCTGGGGCCAACGTCCTGACTTTC. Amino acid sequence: CASSLGVSGANVLTF.

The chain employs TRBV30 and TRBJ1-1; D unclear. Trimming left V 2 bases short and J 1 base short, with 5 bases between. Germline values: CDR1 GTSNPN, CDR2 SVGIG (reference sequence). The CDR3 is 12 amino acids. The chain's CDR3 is CAWSRANTEAFF. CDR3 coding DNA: TGTGCCTGGAGTCGTGCGAACACTGAAGCTTTCTTT.

The CDR3 sequence is CASSVQTGTDTQYF. CDR3 nucleotide sequence: TGTGCCAGCAGCGTACAGACTGGCACAGATACGCAGTATTTT. The chain links TRBV9 to TRBJ2-3; D is undetermined. Germline V gene lookup returns CDR1 SGDLS and CDR2 YYNGEE. CDR3 size: 14 residues. V was clipped by 1 base and J by 1 base, with 7 bases between them.

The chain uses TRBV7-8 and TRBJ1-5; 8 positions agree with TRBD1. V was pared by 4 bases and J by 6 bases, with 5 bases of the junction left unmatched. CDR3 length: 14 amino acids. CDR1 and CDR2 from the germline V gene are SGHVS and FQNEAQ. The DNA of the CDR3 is TGTGCCAGCAGCTCTACAGGGGGAGGTCAGCCCCAGCATTTT. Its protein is CASSSTGGGQPQHF.

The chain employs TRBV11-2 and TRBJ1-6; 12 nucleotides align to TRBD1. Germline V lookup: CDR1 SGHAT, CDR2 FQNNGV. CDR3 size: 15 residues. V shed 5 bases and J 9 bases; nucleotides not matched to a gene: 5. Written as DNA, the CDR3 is TGTGCCAGCAGCCGCGGGACAGGGGGCATTTCACCCCTCCACTTT. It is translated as CASSRGTGGISPLHF.

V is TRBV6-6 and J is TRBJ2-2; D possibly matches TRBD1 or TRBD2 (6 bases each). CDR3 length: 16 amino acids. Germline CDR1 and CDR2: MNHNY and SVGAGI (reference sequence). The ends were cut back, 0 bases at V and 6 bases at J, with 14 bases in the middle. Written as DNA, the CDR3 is TGTGCCAGCAGTTACTCGAGGGGGGATACGGCCGGGGAGCTGTTTTTT. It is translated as CASSYSRGDTAGELFF.

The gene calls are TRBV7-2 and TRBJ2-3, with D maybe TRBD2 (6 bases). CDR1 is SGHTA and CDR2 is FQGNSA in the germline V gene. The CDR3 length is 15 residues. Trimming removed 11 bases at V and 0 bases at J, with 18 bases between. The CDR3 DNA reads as TGTGCCGGATCTAGCGAAGGGGCTAGCACAGATACGCAGTATTTT. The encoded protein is CAGSSEGASTDTQYF.

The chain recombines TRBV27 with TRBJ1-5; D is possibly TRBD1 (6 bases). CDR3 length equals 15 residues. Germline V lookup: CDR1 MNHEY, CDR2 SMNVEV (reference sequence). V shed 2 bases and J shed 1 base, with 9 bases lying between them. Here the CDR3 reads CASSLRQGSNQPQHF. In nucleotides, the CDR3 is TGTGCCAGCAGTTTACGGCAGGGGAGCAATCAGCCCCAGCATTTT.

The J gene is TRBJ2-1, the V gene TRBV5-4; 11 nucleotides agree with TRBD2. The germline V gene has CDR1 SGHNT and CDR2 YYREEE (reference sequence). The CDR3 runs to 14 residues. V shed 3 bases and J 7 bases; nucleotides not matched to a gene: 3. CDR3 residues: CASSSSGGTNEQFF. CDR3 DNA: TGTGCCAGCAGCTCTAGCGGGGGGACAAATGAGCAGTTCTTC.

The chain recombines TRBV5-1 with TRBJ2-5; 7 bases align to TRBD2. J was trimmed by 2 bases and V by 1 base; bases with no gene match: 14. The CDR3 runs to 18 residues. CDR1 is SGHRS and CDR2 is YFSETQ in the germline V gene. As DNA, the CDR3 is TGCGCCAGCAGCTTGTCGCGACTAGCACCGATGGGGCAAGAGACCCAGTACTTC. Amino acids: CASSLSRLAPMGQETQYF.

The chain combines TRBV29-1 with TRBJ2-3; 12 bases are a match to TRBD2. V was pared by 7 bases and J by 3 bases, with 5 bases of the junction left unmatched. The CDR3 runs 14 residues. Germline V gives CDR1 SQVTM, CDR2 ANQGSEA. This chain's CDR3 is CSGGLAGTTDTQYF. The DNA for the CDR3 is TGCAGCGGCGGACTAGCGGGGACTACAGATACGCAGTATTTT.

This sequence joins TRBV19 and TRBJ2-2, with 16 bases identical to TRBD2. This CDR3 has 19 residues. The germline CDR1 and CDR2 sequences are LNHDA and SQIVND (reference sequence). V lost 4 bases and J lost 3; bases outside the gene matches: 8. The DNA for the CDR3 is TGTGCCAGTAGTAAGGGACTAGCGGGAGGGGTTGCTTACACCGGGGAGCTGTTTTTT. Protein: CASSKGLAGGVAYTGELFF.